Listed here are 27 T cell receptor beta chains from one sample, sequenced in a study of T cells in Graves' hyperthyroidism and ophthalmopathy. Amplification of TCR beta CDR3 regions used RNA as the template. The TCR CDR3 was amplified in a first-round RT-PCR using the HTBI primer set. One entry per CDR3 protein results from TCRdb running MiXCR on the multiplex PCR reads. This table holds about 480,000 distinct CDR3 sequences, 14% found once. Specimen: blood. The receptors stem from a woman under 30 with Graves' hyperthyroidism.

The chain couples TRBV7-2 to TRBJ2-7, with D hard to call. The germline V gene encodes CDR1 SGHTA and CDR2 FQGNSA. The CDR3 length is 14 residues. V was shortened by 1 base and J by 7 bases, with 14 bases between the two germline ends. In nucleotides, the CDR3 is TGTGCCAGCAGCTTAGACAACGTTTTAGGGGAGCAGTACTTC. Translated: CASSLDNVLGEQYF.

The chain couples TRBV20-1 to TRBJ2-4, with no clear D. The CDR3 consists of 13 residues. Trimming left V 2 bases short and J 0 bases short, with 5 bases between. Germline V gene lookup returns CDR1 DFQATT and CDR2 SNEGSKA (reference sequence). The CDR3 DNA follows: TGCAGTGCTAGATCGGGAGCCAAAAACATTCAGTACTTC. Protein: CSARSGAKNIQYF.

This clonotype was observed at least ten times. J is TRBJ1-2 and V is TRBV27, with D perhaps matching TRBD1 (6 bases). The CDR3 sequence is 14 residues long. Germline-derived CDR1 and CDR2 are MNHEY and SMNVEV (reference sequence). The V end lost 6 bases, the J end lost 6 bases, and 17 bases lay between the germline ends. DNA of the CDR3: TGTGCCAGCAGGCCCTCCCCACAGGGAAATGGCTACACCTTC. It encodes CASRPSPQGNGYTF.

The genes are TRBV6-5 and TRBJ1-5; no clear D gene. The CDR3 consists of 15 residues. Trimming took 4 bases from V and 2 from J, leaving 12 bases between them. Germline CDR1 MNHEY, CDR2 SVGAGI. The CDR3 DNA sequence: TGTGCCAGCAGTTCCCATGAGGGTGGCAATCAGCCCCAGCATTTT. This encodes CASSSHEGGNQPQHF.

This clonotype was recorded many times. The rearrangement links TRBV28 to TRBJ1-1; tentatively, D is TRBD1 (6 bases). CDR3 size: 13 residues. The V gene lost 1 base and the J gene lost 7 bases, with 10 bases spanning the gap. Looked up from germline, CDR1 is MDHEN and CDR2 is SYDVKM. The CDR3 DNA is TGTGCCAGCAGTTTATTAGCGGACAGTGAAGCTTTCTTT. This gives the protein CASSLLADSEAFF.

The rearrangement links TRBV18 to TRBJ1-1; no clear D. Germline CDR1 and CDR2: KGHSH and LQKENI. V dropped 1 base and J dropped 1 base, with 7 bases sitting between them. This CDR3 region has 14 residues. This CDR3 reads CASSPRPENTEAFF. CDR3 sequence (DNA): TGTGCCAGCTCACCACGGCCGGAGAACACTGAAGCTTTCTTT.

The CDR3 is CASSFAGGSEDTQYF. CDR3 nucleotide sequence: TGTGCCAGCAGTTTTGCGGGAGGGTCGGAAGATACGCAGTATTTT. The chain couples TRBV6-1 to TRBJ2-3; 9 bases line up with TRBD2. V lost 5 bases, J lost 5 bases, and 8 bases stayed unmatched. CDR1 is MNHNS, CDR2 SASEGT, per germline. The CDR3 consists of 15 residues.

V is TRBV2 and J is TRBJ2-5; D not resolved. The CDR3 is made up of 12 amino acids. Deletions cut 3 bases from V and 5 bases from J, with 7 bases between. In germline, CDR1 is SNHLY, CDR2 FYNNEI. For the CDR3, the DNA is TGTGCCAGCAGTGAGATGACGGAGACCCAGTACTTC. Encoded protein: CASSEMTETQYF. Based on the CDR3 plus reference TRBV2 and TRBJ2-5, the full variable domain is EPEVTQTPSHQVTQMGQEVILRCVPISNHLYFYWYRQILGQKVEFLVSFYNNEISEKSEIFDDQFSVERPDGSNFTLKIRSTKLEDSAMYFCASSEMTETQYFGPGTRLLVL.

This clonotype was detected many times. The chain carries TRBV20-1 and TRBJ2-5; D tentatively reads TRBD1 or TRBD2 (6 bases each). Germline lookup yields CDR1 DFQATT and CDR2 SNEGSKA (reference sequence). CDR3 size: 13 residues. V lost 4 bases to trimming and J lost 4 bases, with 13 bases between them. In DNA, the CDR3 is TGCAGTGCTACAACCTGGGGGGCAGAGACCCAGTACTTC. Its protein is CSATTWGAETQYF.

This clonotype has just a few counts. One end of the junction does not line up with germline, which may come from a read error. The chain joins TRBV10-3 to TRBJ1-2, with TRBD1 matching over 7 bases. Germline-derived CDR1 and CDR2 are ENHRY and SYGVKD. The CDR3 consists of 15 residues. The CDR3 sequence: CAVSETAGTDYGYTF. CDR3 in DNA: TGTGCCGTCAGTGAAACGGCCGGGACAGACTATGGCTACACCTTC.

This clonotype was recorded many times. The rearrangement uses TRBV7-3 and TRBJ1-1; TRBD1 matches 9 bases. After removal of 4 bases from V and 4 bases from J, the junction contained 7 bases not matched to a gene. The CDR3 is made up of 15 amino acids. The germline V gene encodes CDR1 SGHTA and CDR2 FQGTGA. This CDR3 reads CASSSGTGQLTEAFF. The CDR3 DNA reads as TGTGCCAGCAGCTCCGGGACAGGGCAACTCACTGAAGCTTTCTTT.

This clonotype was observed many times. The chain combines TRBV20-1 with TRBJ2-5, with D maybe TRBD2 (6 bases). V was shortened by 3 bases and J by 3 bases, with 17 bases between the two germline ends. The germline V gene has CDR1 DFQATT and CDR2 SNEGSKA (reference sequence). This CDR3 spans 15 amino acids. The CDR3: CSARASSGFKETQYF. The CDR3 DNA follows: TGCAGTGCTAGGGCCAGTAGCGGTTTCAAAGAGACCCAGTACTTC.

This clonotype was seen many times. This rearrangement joins TRBV12-5 to TRBJ1-1; D is undetermined. This CDR3 comprises 16 residues. CDR1 and CDR2 (germline): LGHNT, FRNRAP. V lost 6 bases, J lost 4 bases, and 21 bases lay in between. CDR3 sequence (DNA): TGTGCTAGTGGCTCACGGACGGCCCCAATCGGCACTGAAGCTTTCTTT. This encodes CASGSRTAPIGTEAFF.

The chain carries TRBV24-1 and TRBJ2-1; D unclear. Trimming took 6 bases from V and 0 from J, leaving 11 bases between them. The CDR3 totals 15 residues. Germline V CDR1 and CDR2: KGHDR, SFDVKD. DNA of the CDR3: TGTGCCACCAGTCCTTCAGCGAGCTCCTACAATGAGCAGTTCTTC. As protein: CATSPSASSYNEQFF.

The chain recombines TRBV30 with TRBJ2-1; 12 bases are a match to TRBD2. The length of the CDR3 is 15 residues. Per the germline V gene, CDR1 is GTSNPN and CDR2 is SVGIG (reference sequence). J lost 7 bases, V lost 2 bases, and 6 bases had no gene match. The CDR3 DNA follows: TGTGCCTGGAGTCTAGCGGGAGGGCCAGGGAATGAGCAGTTCTTC. Translated: CAWSLAGGPGNEQFF.

This clonotype occurred a few times. The CDR3, as DNA: TGTGCCAGCAGCTTGGGAGGGGGGAAAAACATTCAGTACTTC. This gives the protein CASSLGGGKNIQYF. This chain connects TRBV5-5 to TRBJ2-4, with D perhaps matching TRBD1 or TRBD2 (6 bases each). The CDR3 loop spans 14 amino acids. With 0 bases removed from V and 4 bases from J, the gap between germline ends came to 8 bases. Germline lookup yields CDR1 SGHKS and CDR2 YYEKEE (reference sequence). The full variable domain, rest sourced from reference TRBV5-5 and TRBJ2-4, is DAGVTQSPTHLIKTRGQQVTLRCSPISGHKSVSWYQQVLGQGPQFIFQYYEKEERGRGNFPDRFSARQFPNYSSELNVNALLLGDSALYLCASSLGGGKNIQYFGAGTRLSVL.

This clonotype has a handful of counts. The chain employs TRBV7-3 and TRBJ2-1, with TRBD1 identical over 7 bases. The germline gives CDR1 SGHTA, CDR2 FQGTGA. The CDR3 is 14 residues long. The V gene end was trimmed by 6 bases and the J gene end by 8 bases; junction bases not matched to a gene: 10. CDR3 protein: CASSLTYRGDEQFF. CDR3 sequence (DNA): TGTGCCAGCAGTTTGACCTACAGGGGTGATGAGCAGTTCTTC.

This clonotype was counted many times. This chain links TRBV12-3 or TRBV12-4 with TRBJ1-5, with no clear D. This CDR3 has 15 amino acids. Deletions cut 5 bases from V and 0 bases from J, with 11 bases between. The CDR3 bases are TGTGCCAGCAGTGAGGGTCCATATAGCAATCAGCCCCAGCATTTT. This codes for CASSEGPYSNQPQHF.

The rearrangement joins TRBV6-2 or TRBV6-3 to TRBJ2-1, with TRBD2 identical over 10 bases. CDR3 length: 16 amino acids. Trimming at V came to 6 bases and at J to 8 bases, leaving 13 bases not matched to a gene. Germline V gives CDR1 MNHEY, CDR2 SVGEGT. CDR3 nucleotide sequence: TGTGCCAGCAGCCGCGATATAGCGGGAGGAGGCGATGAGCAGTTCTTC. It encodes CASSRDIAGGGDEQFF.

CDR3 in amino acids: CASSPRWSSAGELFF. In DNA form, the CDR3 reads TGTGCCAGCAGTCCCCGTTGGTCTAGCGCCGGGGAGCTGTTTTTT. The J gene is TRBJ2-2, the V gene TRBV6-1, with D possibly TRBD2 on 6 matching bases. The germline V and J ends were trimmed by 5 bases and 6 bases, with 16 bases remaining between them. The germline CDR1 and CDR2 sequences are MNHNS and SASEGT. The CDR3 totals 15 residues.

The chain couples TRBV5-6 to TRBJ2-5; 8 positions match TRBD2. V dropped 6 bases and J dropped 2; count of bases not matched to a gene: 6. This CDR3 has 14 residues. Germline CDR1 and CDR2: SGHDT and YYEEEE. The CDR3 DNA sequence: TGTGCCAGCACCCGGGGGGGACTACAAGAGACCCAGTACTTC. Translation gives CASTRGGLQETQYF.

V gene TRBV5-4 combines with J gene TRBJ2-3; 7 bases line up with TRBD2. The CDR3 extends over 16 amino acids. The V gene's germline CDR1 is SGHNT and CDR2 YYREEE (reference sequence). With 3 bases clipped from V and 4 bases from J, the junction kept 11 bases outside the gene matches. This CDR3 is CASSYGPVGRADTQYF. CDR3 nucleotides: TGTGCCAGCAGCTACGGACCCGTAGGGAGGGCAGATACGCAGTATTTT.

With respect to this clonotype: The conserved phenylalanine or tryptophan normally closing the CDR3 is absent here, so this likely arose from a read error. The chain couples TRBV27 to TRBJ2-5, with 12 nucleotides matching TRBD1. From germline, CDR1 is MNHEY and CDR2 SMNVEV (reference sequence). The junction had 7 bases not matched to a gene; V was cut back by 6 bases and J by 5 bases. The CDR3 is made up of 15 amino acids. The CDR3 nucleotides are TGTGCCAGCAGAAGGGGACAGGGGGCGAGGGAGACCCAGTACCTC. This codes for CASRRGQGARETQYL.

The CDR3 DNA reads as TGCGCCAGCAGCTTGGGAACTAGCGGGAGTCAAGATACGCAGTATTTT. It specifies CASSLGTSGSQDTQYF. The gene calls are TRBV5-1 and TRBJ2-3; 11 bases fit TRBD2. The CDR3 extends over 16 amino acids. The V gene end was trimmed by 0 bases and the J gene end by 5 bases; junction bases not matched to a gene: 5. The germline gives CDR1 SGHRS, CDR2 YFSETQ. The full variable domain, with the rest looked up from reference TRBV5-1 and TRBJ2-3, is KAGVTQTPRYLIKTRGQQVTLSCSPISGHRSVSWYQQTPGQGLQFLFEYFSETQRNKGNFPGRFSGRQFSNSRSEMNVSTLELGDSALYLCASSLGTSGSQDTQYFGPGTRLTVL.

This clonotype was recorded at least ten times. J is TRBJ2-1 and V is TRBV7-3; TRBD2 matches 12 bases. V lost 5 bases to trimming and J lost 3 bases; unmatched junction nucleotides: 2. The CDR3 runs to 15 residues. Germline V gene sequence: CDR1 SGHTA, CDR2 FQGTGA. In DNA, the CDR3 is TGTGCCAGCAGCGTACTAGCGGGGGGCTACAATGAGCAGTTCTTC. It is translated as CASSVLAGGYNEQFF.

This clonotype occurred once. Here the CDR3 DNA reads TGTGCCAGTAGTAGGGGAGTGGAAAACCAGCCCCAGCATTTT. Protein: CASSRGVENQPQHF. The V and J genes are TRBV19 and TRBJ1-5, with D uncertain. Germline CDR1 and CDR2: LNHDA and SQIVND (reference sequence). The germline V and J ends were trimmed by 4 bases and 7 bases, with 14 bases remaining between them. This CDR3 region has 14 residues.

The table lists this clonotype with a few counts. The gene calls are TRBV5-1 and TRBJ1-1; D may be TRBD1 (5 bases). Trimming pared 5 bases from V and 3 bases from J, leaving 17 bases between. CDR3 length: 15 amino acids. The V gene's germline CDR1 is SGHRS and CDR2 YFSETQ. CDR3 bases: TGCGCCAGCAGGTACCCTGGGGGAGGGGACACTGAAGCTTTCTTT. This translates into CASRYPGGGDTEAFF.